One and the same sample provided the 28 T cell receptor beta chains below, sequenced in a study of beta chain features in type 1 diabetes. Since all of the isolated RNA was reverse transcribed, expressed TCRB transcripts were what got sequenced. Only in-frame clones appear in the TCRdb table, and some are missing; sequencing was by immunoSEQ multiplex PCR. The data contain roughly 140,000 clones, about 8.1% of them singletons. The specimen sequenced was central memory CD4+ T cells from blood. These receptors all stem from a man aged 18 to 30 in good health.

This clone was recorded many times. The rearrangement links TRBV4-3 to TRBJ2-3; possibly TRBD2 for D (6 bases). There are 15 residues in the CDR3. Trimming shortened V by 4 bases and J by 3 bases, and 14 bases separated the two germline ends. Germline V gene data show CDR1 as LGHNA and CDR2 as YSLEER. The CDR3 here is CASSRRGVRTDTQYF. The CDR3 bases are TGCGCCAGCAGCCGGCGGGGTGTCAGGACAGATACGCAGTATTTT.

This clone was counted only a few times. The CDR3 loop reads CASSEGTASGNTIYF. CDR3 sequence (DNA): TGTGCCAGCAGCGAGGGGACAGCCTCTGGAAACACCATATATTTT. The chain employs TRBV5-5 and TRBJ1-3; TRBD1 aligns across 7 bases. Germline V gene data show CDR1 as SGHKS and CDR2 as YYEKEE (reference sequence). With 4 bases clipped from V and 0 bases from J, the junction kept 4 bases outside the gene matches. The CDR3 is 15 amino acids.

In the case of this clone: At one end, the junction sequence differs from germline, possibly due to a read error. The V call is TRBV6-5, the J call TRBJ1-1, with 7 bases that match TRBD1. The CDR3 covers 12 residues. Germline CDR1 MNHEY, CDR2 SVGAGI. CDR3 sequence reads: CASRGTATAAFF. The CDR3 region has the DNA TGTGCCAGCAGAGGGACAGCGACTGCAGCTTTCTTT.

This clone has just a few counts. The J gene is TRBJ2-3, the V gene TRBV27; the D gene is possibly TRBD1 (6 bases). With 5 bases removed from V and 0 bases from J, the gap between germline ends came to 9 bases. Germline CDR1 MNHEY, CDR2 SMNVEV (reference sequence). CDR3 size: 14 residues. The CDR3 reads CASSRDRSTDTQYF. As DNA, the CDR3 is TGTGCCAGCAGTCGAGACAGGAGCACAGATACGCAGTATTTT.

This clone appeared a few times. The chain employs TRBV5-8 and TRBJ1-4; 8 bases agree with TRBD1. This CDR3 is built from 14 residues. CDR1 is SGHTS and CDR2 is YDEGEE in the germline V gene. V dropped 3 bases and J dropped 8; count of bases not matched to a gene: 6. This chain's CDR3 is CASSYGQGEEKLFF. The CDR3 DNA follows: TGTGCCAGCAGCTATGGACAGGGTGAGGAAAAACTGTTTTTT.

V is TRBV7-8 and J is TRBJ1-1; 9 bases fit TRBD1. From germline, CDR1 is SGHVS and CDR2 FQNEAQ. The V gene end was trimmed by 5 bases and the J gene end by 6 bases; junction bases not matched to a gene: 7. The CDR3 spans 14 residues. In nucleotides, the CDR3 is TGTGCCAGCAGCGTCGGACAGGGGAAGGCTGAAGCTTTCTTT. It translates to CASSVGQGKAEAFF.

This clone was counted a few times. The genes are TRBV19 and TRBJ2-1; TRBD2 matches at 10 bases. Germline loops: CDR1 LNHDA, CDR2 SQIVND (reference sequence). The CDR3 has 15 residues. Trimming at V came to 7 bases and at J to 7 bases, leaving 10 bases not matched to a gene. CDR3 protein: CASKTGLAGANEQFF. The CDR3 coding sequence is TGTGCCAGTAAAACCGGTCTAGCGGGAGCGAATGAGCAGTTCTTC.

This clone was observed a handful of times. The gene calls are TRBV5-4 and TRBJ2-7, with 7 positions matching TRBD2. CDR1 SGHNT and CDR2 YYREEE come from the germline V gene (reference sequence). V lost 1 base and J lost 2; bases outside the gene matches: 6. This CDR3 comprises 15 residues. Here the CDR3 DNA reads TGTGCCAGCAGCTTGACGGCTAGCGGAACCTACGAGCAGTACTTC. This encodes CASSLTASGTYEQYF.

This chain uses TRBV30 with TRBJ1-3; maybe TRBD1 (5 bases). Trimming removed 1 base at V and 0 bases at J, with 19 bases between. CDR3 length: 18 amino acids. Germline V gene lookup returns CDR1 GTSNPN and CDR2 SVGIG (reference sequence). The CDR3 loop reads CAWSARFRGRRSGNTIYF. Here the CDR3 DNA reads TGTGCCTGGAGTGCCCGATTTAGGGGCCGACGCTCTGGAAACACCATATATTTT.

This clone was counted between two and nine times. V is TRBV10-2 and J is TRBJ1-2; 9 nucleotides line up with TRBD1. The CDR3 covers 14 residues. V dropped 1 base and J dropped 5; count of bases not matched to a gene: 2. Germline lookup yields CDR1 WSHSY and CDR2 SAAADI. The CDR3, as DNA: TGCGCCAGCAGTGAGTTAGGGACAGGGTATGGCTACACCTTC. It specifies CASSELGTGYGYTF.

This clone has only a few counts. The chain employs TRBV9 and TRBJ2-2; 8 bases match TRBD2. Germline V gene data show CDR1 as SGDLS and CDR2 as YYNGEE. The CDR3 covers 16 residues. V trimming: 0 bases; J trimming: 4 bases; junction bases outside the gene matches: 5. The CDR3 region has the DNA TGTGCCAGCAGCGTAGCGGGGCGGGAGGTCACCGGGGAGCTGTTTTTT. Protein: CASSVAGREVTGELFF.

A few counts support this clone. The rearrangement joins TRBV7-3 to TRBJ2-2; no clear D gene. Germline V CDR1 and CDR2: SGHTA, FQGTGA. V lost 3 bases and J 6 bases, leaving 14 bases between the germline ends. The CDR3 is 15 amino acids. CDR3 region: CASSFGPFEAGELFF. The CDR3, as DNA: TGTGCCAGCAGCTTCGGCCCATTCGAGGCCGGGGAGCTGTTTTTT.

This clone appeared a few times. This chain links TRBV19 with TRBJ1-2; TRBD1 might be the D (5 bases). The CDR3 sequence is 14 residues long. V dropped 4 bases and J dropped 7 bases, with 16 bases sitting between them. The V gene's germline CDR1 is LNHDA and CDR2 SQIVND (reference sequence). The CDR3 DNA sequence: TGTGCCAGTAGTAAACAGGATCCCTTTTTTGGCTACACCTTC. It yields the protein CASSKQDPFFGYTF.

This clone was counted only a few times. This CDR3 is CASSGDNSPLHF. In DNA form, the CDR3 reads TGTGCCAGCTCAGGGGATAATTCACCCCTCCACTTT. J is TRBJ1-6 and V is TRBV6-1; D might be TRBD1 (6 bases). Germline V CDR1 and CDR2: MNHNS, SASEGT. Trimming cost V 8 bases and J 5 bases, with 7 bases left between them. The CDR3 loop spans 12 amino acids.

J is TRBJ1-4 and V is TRBV30; 9 positions match TRBD1. Germline-derived CDR1 and CDR2 are GTSNPN and SVGIG (reference sequence). V shed 2 bases and J 8 bases; nucleotides not matched to a gene: 6. This CDR3 is built from 14 residues. CDR3: CAWSTGTGREKLFF. The CDR3 nucleotides read TGTGCCTGGAGTACAGGGACAGGGCGGGAAAAACTGTTTTTT.

This clone was seen a few times. The rearrangement joins TRBV4-3 to TRBJ2-3, with TRBD2 matching 11 bases. The length of the CDR3 is 16 residues. J gave up 4 bases and V 4 bases, and 7 bases lay outside the gene matches. Germline loops: CDR1 LGHNA, CDR2 YSLEER. The CDR3 region has the DNA TGCGCCAGCAGCCGGCTCGTTAGCGGGGGGGCAGATACGCAGTATTTT. Protein: CASSRLVSGGADTQYF.

The rearrangement uses TRBV7-8 and TRBJ2-1; D is uncertain. V was cut by 3 bases and J by 9 bases, with 6 bases left in between. Germline V lookup: CDR1 SGHVS, CDR2 FQNEAQ. This CDR3 has 11 residues. The CDR3 bases are TGTGCCAGCAGCTTCGATAGTGAGCAGTTCTTC. Amino acid sequence: CASSFDSEQFF.

This clone was seen only a few times. The rearrangement joins TRBV2 to TRBJ1-2; D ambiguous. This CDR3 spans 15 amino acids. V lost 1 base, J lost 5 bases, and 14 bases lay in between. Germline V lookup: CDR1 SNHLY, CDR2 FYNNEI. CDR3 DNA: TGTGCCAGCAGTGAAGTTTTGGCGGCTGCGTATGGCTACACCTTC. It encodes CASSEVLAAAYGYTF.

This clone was counted between two and nine times. CDR3: CASSVGRDSYEQYF. The CDR3 DNA is TGTGCCAGCAGCGTCGGGAGGGACTCCTACGAGCAGTACTTC. V and J are TRBV9 and TRBJ2-7, with 8 bases aligning to TRBD2. This CDR3 contains 14 residues. Per germline, CDR1 SGDLS and CDR2 YYNGEE. The V segment lost 2 bases and the J segment 0 bases; nucleotides outside the gene matches: 1.

The chain links TRBV18 to TRBJ1-1, with D perhaps TRBD1 (6 bases). CDR1 KGHSH and CDR2 LQKENI come from the germline V gene. The V gene lost 3 bases and the J gene lost 1 base, with 15 bases spanning the gap. The CDR3 is 16 amino acids. The CDR3 DNA reads TGTGCCAGCTCACCTAGTTTACAGGGAACGAACACTGAAGCTTTCTTT. Translation gives CASSPSLQGTNTEAFF.

This clone has more than one count but fewer than ten. This chain joins TRBV30 and TRBJ2-6; D is unresolved. Between the trimmed V and J ends, which lost 7 bases and 0 bases, there was a span of 7 bases. The CDR3 loop spans 13 amino acids. Per the germline V gene, CDR1 is GTSNPN and CDR2 is SVGIG (reference sequence). The chain's CDR3 is CAYQVSGANVLTF. The CDR3 bases are TGTGCCTATCAGGTCTCTGGGGCCAACGTCCTGACTTTC.

This clone has only a few counts. The chain carries TRBV11-2 and TRBJ2-6; D is unresolved. Germline V lookup: CDR1 SGHAT, CDR2 FQNNGV. This CDR3 is 14 amino acids long. The ends were cut back, 3 bases at V and 1 base at J, with 4 bases in the middle. CDR3 amino acids: CASSFGSGANVLTF. DNA for the CDR3: TGTGCCAGCAGCTTCGGGTCTGGGGCCAACGTCCTGACTTTC.

The rearrangement joins TRBV5-4 to TRBJ1-2, with 9 bases that match TRBD1. The V segment lost 4 bases and the J segment 5 bases; nucleotides outside the gene matches: 9. Germline CDR1 and CDR2: SGHNT and YYREEE (reference sequence). The CDR3 sequence is 15 residues long. CDR3 amino acids: CASSRDRGTWYGYTF. The DNA for the CDR3 is TGTGCCAGCAGCCGAGACAGGGGGACCTGGTATGGCTACACCTTC.

The chain joins TRBV30 to TRBJ2-2; TRBD2 is a possible D gene (5 bases). This CDR3 spans 13 amino acids. With 3 bases removed from V and 8 bases from J, the gap between germline ends came to 13 bases. Germline V gene lookup returns CDR1 GTSNPN and CDR2 SVGIG (reference sequence). In nucleotides, the CDR3 is TGTGCCTGGAGAAGCCTCAGGAGGGGGGAGCTGTTTTTT. It specifies CAWRSLRRGELFF.

This clone was seen a few times. The chain uses TRBV6-1 and TRBJ1-2; 7 bases map to TRBD1. CDR1 is MNHNS and CDR2 is SASEGT in the germline V gene. This CDR3 has 13 residues. With V trimmed by 6 bases and J by 3 bases, 4 bases remained unmatched. The CDR3 spells CASRAGTDYGYTF. Here the CDR3 DNA reads TGTGCCAGCAGGGCCGGGACAGACTATGGCTACACCTTC.

This clone has more than one count but fewer than ten. The J gene is TRBJ2-5, the V gene TRBV6-5; TRBD1 agrees at 7 bases. CDR3 length: 13 residues. Germline assignment: CDR1 MNHEY and CDR2 SVGAGI. Trimming cost V 4 bases and J 7 bases; bases outside gene matches: 6. CDR3 nucleotides: TGTGCCAGCAGTTCTCAGGGGGACGGGACCCAGTACTTC. This codes for CASSSQGDGTQYF.

The J gene is TRBJ2-7, the V gene TRBV6-6; D is undetermined. CDR1 is MNHNY and CDR2 is SVGAGI in the germline V gene (reference sequence). The CDR3 runs 11 residues. V was clipped by 7 bases and J by 9 bases, with 13 bases between them. CDR3 in amino acids: CASNDAVRQYF. The CDR3, as DNA: TGTGCCAGCAACGACGCGGTAAGGCAGTACTTC.

This chain uses TRBV7-6 with TRBJ1-5; 8 bases map to TRBD1. Unmatched junction bases numbered 9, after V lost 5 bases and J lost 3 bases. The CDR3 totals 16 residues. Germline lookup yields CDR1 SGHVS and CDR2 FNYEAQ. The CDR3: CASSPGTGAYNQPQHF. CDR3 bases: TGTGCCAGCAGCCCCGGGACAGGAGCGTACAATCAGCCCCAGCATTTT.